This TCR beta chain was sequenced for a study of cytomegalovirus exposure and HLA in healthy donors. Germline CDR1 reads MGHRA; CDR2 reads YSYEKL. This CDR3 is 13 amino acids long. Between the trimmed V and J ends, which lost 1 base and 4 bases, there was a span of 2 bases. PCR employed 60 Vbeta and 13 Jbeta primers. Clones were sequenced by immunoSEQ multiplex PCR, and TCRdb holds only the in-frame ones, with some missing. The table shows approximately 170,000 clones, with more than 70% occurring only once. The chain combines TRBV4-1 with TRBJ2-6; D call uncertain. This TCR derives from a woman aged 45-59 years in good health and CMV-seropositive. Sequences were obtained from PBMCs. This chain's CDR3 is CASSQVGANVLTF. The DNA for the CDR3 is TGCGCCAGCAGCCAAGTAGGGGCCAACGTCCTGACTTTC.